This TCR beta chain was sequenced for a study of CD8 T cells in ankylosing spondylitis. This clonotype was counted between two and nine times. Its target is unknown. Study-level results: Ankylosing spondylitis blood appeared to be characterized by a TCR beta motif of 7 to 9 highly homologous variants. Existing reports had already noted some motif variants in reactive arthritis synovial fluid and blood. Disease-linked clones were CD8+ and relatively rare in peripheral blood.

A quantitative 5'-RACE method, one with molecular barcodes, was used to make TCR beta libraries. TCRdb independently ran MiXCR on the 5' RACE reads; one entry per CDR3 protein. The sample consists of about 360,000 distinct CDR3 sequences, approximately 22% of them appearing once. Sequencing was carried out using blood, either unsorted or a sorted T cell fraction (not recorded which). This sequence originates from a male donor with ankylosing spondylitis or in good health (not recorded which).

CDR3 DNA: TGCGCCAGCAGCCAAGAGGCGGTGAGCTCCTACAATGAGCAGTTCTTC. It yields the protein CASSQEAVSSYNEQFF. The rearrangement joins TRBV4-1 to TRBJ2-1; D gene unclear. The V end lost 0 bases, the J end lost 0 bases, and 9 bases lay between the germline ends. The CDR3 totals 16 residues. From germline, CDR1 is MGHRA and CDR2 YSYEKL.